A selection of T cell receptor beta chains follows, all from one sample in a study of identical twins. From the 5' RACE reads, TCRdb called clonotypes with MiXCR, one entry per CDR3 protein. The data show roughly 1,500,000 distinct CDR3 sequences, with about 32% seen just once and around 0.3% held by the top ten. Material: cord blood. The receptors stem from a newborn girl in good health. The CDR3 runs from the conserved cysteine through the conserved F or W. Fields, in order: V gene, clone size, J gene, D gene, CDR3 protein, CDR3 DNA. The D gene is left open where the match is weak. Part of the rows lack a size; the others show once, few, many or a class for expanded clones.

v_call: TRBV20-1
clone_size: few
j_call: TRBJ2-7
d_call: TRBD2
cdr3_aa: CSAKKGLESYNEQYF
cdr3_nt: TGCAGTGCTAAGAAGGGACTAGAGAGCTACAATGAGCAGTACTTC

v_call: TRBV6-1
clone_size: few
j_call: TRBJ1-2
d_call: NA
cdr3_aa: CASSARTESYGYTF
cdr3_nt: TGTGCCAGCAGTGCCCGGACAGAAAGCTATGGCTACACCTTC

v_call: TRBV3-1
clone_size: few
j_call: TRBJ2-7
d_call: NA
cdr3_aa: CASSQDPTSFHYEQYF
cdr3_nt: TGTGCCAGCAGCCAAGACCCGACTAGTTTCCACTACGAGCAGTACTTC

v_call: TRBV19
clone_size: few
j_call: TRBJ1-2
d_call: NA
cdr3_aa: CASSRSFTNYGYTF
cdr3_nt: TGTGCCAGTAGTCGGTCGTTTACTAACTATGGCTACACCTTC

v_call: TRBV20-1
clone_size: NA
j_call: TRBJ2-3
d_call: TRBD2
cdr3_aa: CSAREGGSVITDTQYF
cdr3_nt: TGCAGTGCTAGAGAAGGCGGGAGTGTTATCACAGATACGCAGTATTTT

v_call: TRBV20-1
clone_size: NA
j_call: TRBJ2-3
d_call: NA
cdr3_aa: CSARRGDPDTQYF
cdr3_nt: TGCAGTGCTAGAAGGGGGGATCCGGATACGCAGTATTTT

v_call: TRBV15
clone_size: NA
j_call: TRBJ2-5
d_call: TRBD1
cdr3_aa: CATNRDRGYERYF
cdr3_nt: TGTGCCACCAACCGGGACAGGGGCTACGAGCGGTACTTC

v_call: TRBV11-2
clone_size: NA
j_call: TRBJ1-6
d_call: NA
cdr3_aa: CASSLVVHRIYNSPLHF
cdr3_nt: TGTGCCAGCAGCTTAGTGGTCCACAGAATTTATAATTCACCCCTCCACTTT

v_call: TRBV21-1
clone_size: NA
j_call: TRBJ1-5
d_call: NA
cdr3_aa: CASSKSTGTYSNQPQHF
cdr3_nt: TGTGCCAGCAGCAAAAGTACCGGGACTTATAGCAATCAGCCCCAGCATTTT

v_call: TRBV20-1
clone_size: NA
j_call: TRBJ2-7
d_call: TRBD1
cdr3_aa: CSAPQGAPSYEQYF
cdr3_nt: TGCAGTGCTCCTCAGGGGGCACCTTCCTACGAGCAGTACTTC

v_call: TRBV7-9
clone_size: few
j_call: TRBJ1-4
d_call: TRBD1
cdr3_aa: CASSFGTGLNEKLFF
cdr3_nt: TGTGCCAGCAGCTTCGGGACAGGGCTGAATGAAAAACTGTTTTTT

v_call: TRBV6-2/TRBV6-3
clone_size: few
j_call: TRBJ2-6
d_call: NA
cdr3_aa: CASSYSFRAPSSGANVLTF
cdr3_nt: TGTGCCAGCAGTTACTCGTTTAGGGCGCCTAGCTCTGGGGCCAACGTCCTGACTTTC

v_call: TRBV25-1
clone_size: many
j_call: TRBJ2-1
d_call: NA
cdr3_aa: CASRQGYEQFF
cdr3_nt: TGTGCCAGCAGGCAGGGCTATGAGCAGTTCTTC

v_call: TRBV14
clone_size: few
j_call: TRBJ2-2
d_call: NA
cdr3_aa: CASSQERLNTGELFF
cdr3_nt: TGTGCCAGCAGCCAAGAAAGGCTGAACACCGGGGAGCTGTTTTTT

v_call: TRBV20-1
clone_size: NA
j_call: TRBJ2-7
d_call: TRBD2
cdr3_aa: CSASAGTSGNYEQYF
cdr3_nt: TGCAGTGCTAGCGCCGGGACTAGCGGTAACTACGAGCAGTACTTC

v_call: TRBV5-1
clone_size: few
j_call: TRBJ1-6
d_call: NA
cdr3_aa: CASSPSIGSASPLHF
cdr3_nt: TGCGCCAGCAGCCCGTCGATAGGGTCGGCTTCACCCCTCCACTTT

v_call: TRBV6-1
clone_size: few
j_call: TRBJ1-2
d_call: TRBD1
cdr3_aa: CASSASQQGTRGYTF
cdr3_nt: TGTGCCAGCAGCGCTTCCCAACAGGGGACGCGAGGCTACACCTTC

v_call: TRBV24-1
clone_size: few
j_call: TRBJ2-4
d_call: NA
cdr3_aa: CATSDITDTQYF
cdr3_nt: TGTGCCACCAGTGATATCACTGACACGCAGTACTTC

v_call: TRBV7-2
clone_size: NA
j_call: TRBJ1-2
d_call: TRBD1
cdr3_aa: CASRSRGTGGNMNYGYTF
cdr3_nt: TGTGCCAGCAGATCACGAGGGACAGGGGGTAATATGAACTATGGCTACACCTTC

v_call: TRBV18
clone_size: few
j_call: TRBJ2-1
d_call: NA
cdr3_aa: CASSPQSGNEQFF
cdr3_nt: TGTGCCAGCTCACCCCAATCCGGGAATGAGCAGTTCTTC

v_call: TRBV6-5
clone_size: few
j_call: TRBJ1-2
d_call: TRBD1
cdr3_aa: CASRRTGGPNYGYTF
cdr3_nt: TGTGCCAGCAGACGGACAGGGGGCCCTAACTATGGCTACACCTTC

v_call: TRBV25-1
clone_size: NA
j_call: TRBJ2-5
d_call: TRBD2
cdr3_aa: CASSDSEGTSSGTQYF
cdr3_nt: TGTGCCAGCAGTGATTCTGAAGGGACTAGCAGCGGGACCCAGTACTTC